This T cell receptor (beta chain) was sequenced in a study of T cell repertoires in cytomegalovirus infection. Germline V gene lookup returns CDR1 SEHNR and CDR2 FQNEAQ (reference sequence). The CDR3 length is 13 residues. Trimming removed 3 bases at V and 7 bases at J, with 12 bases between. Points from the study as a whole: Summed frequency of public TCR beta families distinguished CMV carriers with the relevant HLA. The study found HLA-C-restricted CMV-specific TCR beta clonotypes dominating the ex vivo response.

TCRdb reprocessed the reads with MiXCR, giving one entry per CDR3 protein. Of over 250,000 distinct CDR3 sequences in the sample, about 25% were seen once. For this clonotype: Its antigen remains unknown.

The sequencing sample was made of PBMCs. This chain connects TRBV7-9 to TRBJ2-5, with D possibly matching TRBD2 (6 bases). The receptor's source is a human donor in good health (CMV status not recorded). Some clones in this sample may be carry-over from other donors' samples. This CDR3 is CASSLVGGPTQYF. The CDR3 DNA reads TGTGCCAGCAGCTTGGTTGGAGGGCCGACCCAGTACTTC.